The entry that follows covers one T cell receptor beta chain sequence. The antigen is unknown. The data derive from a study of cytomegalovirus exposure and HLA in healthy donors. Broader study findings: An analysis that was carried out later associated 15,000 to 20,000 TCR beta sequences with HLA alleles at 0.05 false discovery rate.

60 Vbeta and 13 Jbeta primers were used in PCR. This table comes from immunoSEQ multiplex PCR, and its TCRdb copy is limited to in-frame clones, with some not included. The data hold about 170,000 clones, with roughly 85% observed a single time. Germline values: CDR1 GTSNPN, CDR2 SVGIG (reference sequence). The CDR3 extends over 15 amino acids. Trimming took 4 bases from V and 4 from J; bases not matched to a gene: 13. The J gene is TRBJ2-7, the V gene TRBV30; 7 bases agree with TRBD1. The clonotype comes from a woman aged 45-65 years in good health and CMV-seropositive. Sequencing was performed on PBMCs. The CDR3 spells CAWTLRTGKSYEQYF. CDR3 bases: TGTGCCTGGACCCTCCGGACAGGAAAGAGTTACGAGCAGTACTTC.